Presented here are 32 T cell receptor beta chains from one specimen sequenced in a study of response to subunit inactivated influenza vaccine (dated by TCRdb to between 2018 and 2020). Library preparation was by RT-PCR. Sequenced on an Illumina HiSeq 2500. Clones were called with MiXCR by TCRdb after fastp trimmed the public reads at Q25, and only in-frame beta chains were retained. Rows with one shared CDR3 protein collapse into an entry with the most common genes and DNA. Present in this sample are about 500,000 distinct CDR3 sequences, under 8.5% of which were seen just once. The biggest ten clones account for around 14% of the sample. The input for sequencing was PBMCs from blood, taken less than 30 months after vaccination. These receptors originate from a man aged 50 to 69 who received an inactivated influenza vaccine. Donor details come from another sample of the same person, matched by shared clones.

In DNA, the CDR3 is TGCAGTGCTAGTACGGGAGTGGGGAATGAGCAGTTCTTC. Translation: CSASTGVGNEQFF. The rearrangement uses TRBV20-1 and TRBJ2-1; D is perhaps TRBD2 (6 bases). CDR1 and CDR2 (germline): DFQATT, SNEGSKA (reference sequence). The CDR3 sequence is 13 residues long. The ends were cut back, 3 bases at V and 7 bases at J, with 13 bases in the middle.

V gene TRBV21-1 combines with J gene TRBJ2-4; the DNA was not compared with TRBD1, the D call given in the table. TRBV21-1 is listed as a pseudogene. This CDR3 has 17 amino acids. The DNA for the CDR3 is TGTGCCAGCAACGAGGGGTGGTACCACGGGGCCAAAAACATTCAGTACTTC. Protein: CASNEGWYHGAKNIQYF.

The CDR3 sequence is CALGGSGSPIFF. CDR3 DNA sequence: TGTGCCTTGGGGGGGAGCGGGAGCCCAATTTTCTTC. This rearrangement joins TRBV10-3 to TRBJ2-1, with TRBD2 matching over 8 bases. Germline V gene sequence: CDR1 ENHRY, CDR2 SYGVKD. CDR3 length: 12 amino acids. After removal of 11 bases from V and 16 bases from J, the junction contained 16 bases not matched to a gene.

This clonotype was detected many times. This chain connects TRBV14 to TRBJ2-2; D is possibly TRBD1 or TRBD2 (5 bases each). V was cut by 5 bases and J by 5 bases, with 12 bases left in between. The V gene's germline CDR1 is SGHDN and CDR2 FVKESK. This CDR3 contains 14 residues. CDR3 sequence (DNA): TGTGCCAGCAGCTCGGGACGTAGGACCGGGGAGCTGTTTTTT. Translated: CASSSGRRTGELFF.

This clonotype was detected ten times or more. This chain connects TRBV29-1 to TRBJ2-1; D gene uncertain. The germline CDR1 and CDR2 sequences are SQVTM and ANQGSEA. V was trimmed by 4 bases and J by 0 bases, leaving 10 bases between them. This CDR3 comprises 14 residues. In DNA form, the CDR3 reads TGCAGCGTTGGTGCTAGGAGCTCCTACAATGAGCAGTTCTTC. Its translation is CSVGARSSYNEQFF.

The chain recombines TRBV29-1 with TRBJ1-1; no firm D call. CDR1 is SQVTM, CDR2 ANQGSEA, per germline. Between the trimmed V and J ends, which lost 6 bases and 2 bases, there was a span of 13 bases. The CDR3 totals 13 residues. The CDR3 nucleotides read TGCAGCGTCGCCCATGGACTAAACACTGAAGCTTTCTTT. This codes for CSVAHGLNTEAFF.

This clonotype showed up many times. The chain combines TRBV20-1 with TRBJ2-7; the D gene could be TRBD1 or TRBD2 (5 bases each). Germline V CDR1 and CDR2: DFQATT, SNEGSKA (reference sequence). V gave up 0 bases and J gave up 12 bases, with 12 bases separating them. The CDR3 runs 11 residues. The CDR3 sequence is CSARDRRTLYF. CDR3 nucleotide sequence: TGCAGTGCTAGAGACCGGAGGACACTGTACTTC.

This clonotype was counted many times. The J gene is TRBJ1-6, the V gene TRBV20-1; TRBD1 might be the D (5 bases). V lost 3 bases and J lost 8, with 14 bases in between. The CDR3 contains 14 residues. CDR1 is DFQATT and CDR2 is SNEGSKA in the germline V gene (reference sequence). The CDR3 loop reads CSASGQEWYSPLHF. CDR3 nucleotides: TGCAGTGCTAGCGGACAAGAGTGGTATTCACCCCTCCACTTT.

Many counts were recorded for this clonotype. V and J are TRBV9 and TRBJ2-2, with 10 bases identical to TRBD1. After removal of 0 bases from V and 5 bases from J, the junction contained 1 base not matched to a gene. This CDR3 comprises 15 residues. The germline gives CDR1 SGDLS, CDR2 YYNGEE. CDR3 DNA sequence: TGTGCCAGCAGCGTAGAGGGACAGGGGACCGGGGAGCTGTTTTTT. Encoded protein: CASSVEGQGTGELFF.

This clonotype has more than one count but fewer than ten. The chain employs TRBV6-5 and TRBJ2-5; tentatively, D is TRBD2 (5 bases). The V end lost 3 bases, the J end lost 2 bases, and 13 bases lay between the germline ends. Germline-derived CDR1 and CDR2 are MNHEY and SVGAGI. The CDR3 consists of 15 residues. The DNA of the CDR3 is TGTGCCAGCAGTTATGCTCCAGGACTTCAAGAGACCCAGTACTTC. As protein: CASSYAPGLQETQYF.

This clonotype was counted many times. The chain links TRBV5-1 to TRBJ2-1, with D perhaps given as TRBD1 or TRBD2 (6 bases each). Germline CDR1 is SGHRS and CDR2 is YFSETQ. The CDR3 consists of 16 residues. Trimming took off 0 bases at V and 0 bases at J, with 10 bases between the two ends. Written as DNA, the CDR3 is TGCGCCAGCAGCTTGGTAGGGGGACTCTCCTACAATGAGCAGTTCTTC. It codes for CASSLVGGLSYNEQFF.

This clonotype was counted a few times. The chain has TRBV12-3 or TRBV12-4 and TRBJ1-3, with D tentatively TRBD1 (6 bases). The CDR3 is 14 residues long. V was pared by 10 bases and J by 2 bases, with 15 bases between. The CDR3 loop is CANRRRGTGNTIYF. As DNA, the CDR3 is TGTGCCAATCGCCGCAGGGGAACTGGAAACACCATATATTTT.

This clonotype was observed at least ten times. V and J are TRBV29-1 and TRBJ2-3; 7 nucleotides agree with TRBD2. CDR1 and CDR2 (germline): SQVTM, ANQGSEA. Trimming removed 3 bases from V and 7 bases from J; junction bases left unmatched: 7. CDR3 length: 13 amino acids. The CDR3 region is CSVDASGGNTQYF. The CDR3 bases are TGCAGCGTTGATGCTAGCGGAGGGAATACGCAGTATTTT.

V and J are TRBV9 and TRBJ2-5, with 7 bases identical to TRBD2. The CDR3 runs to 17 residues. Trimming at V came to 0 bases and at J to 2 bases, leaving 10 bases not matched to a gene. In germline, CDR1 is SGDLS, CDR2 YYNGEE. The CDR3 nucleotides are TGTGCCAGCAGCGTAGGCGGAGGCGGGACTACTCAAGAGACCCAGTACTTC. Its protein is CASSVGGGGTTQETQYF.

V is TRBV7-7 and J is TRBJ1-5; 7 positions agree with TRBD1. V lost 5 bases, J lost 4 bases, and 20 bases stayed unmatched. Looked up from germline, CDR1 is SSHAT and CDR2 is FNYEAQ (reference sequence). This CDR3 region has 19 residues. The CDR3 region has the DNA TGTGCCAGCAGCCGCCCTGAGGCAGGGGGTCCCCAAGGAAATCAGCCCCAGCATTTT. Its translation: CASSRPEAGGPQGNQPQHF.

The chain is built from TRBV4-3 and TRBJ2-7; TRBD2 matches 13 bases. Germline CDR1 reads LGHNA; CDR2 reads YSLEER. The CDR3 runs to 15 residues. V lost 3 bases, J lost 6 bases, and 5 bases stayed unmatched. This CDR3 is CASSQGTSGTLEQYF. Written as DNA, the CDR3 is TGCGCCAGCAGCCAGGGGACTAGCGGGACCCTCGAGCAGTACTTC.

This clonotype turned up a few times. J is TRBJ1-1 and V is TRBV18; the match to TRBD1 covers 7 bases. CDR1 and CDR2 (germline): KGHSH, LQKENI. This CDR3 is 16 amino acids long. With 1 base clipped from V and 0 bases from J, the junction kept 5 bases outside the gene matches. CDR3 protein: CASSPRQGQVNTEAFF. The CDR3 DNA is TGTGCCAGCTCACCACGACAGGGCCAGGTGAACACTGAAGCTTTCTTT.

The chain has TRBV5-1 and TRBJ2-7; 7 bases match TRBD2. Trimming removed 0 bases from V and 5 bases from J; junction bases left unmatched: 2. The CDR3 sequence is 13 residues long. CDR1 and CDR2 from the germline V gene are SGHRS and YFSETQ. DNA of the CDR3: TGCGCCAGCAGCTTGGTGGGAGGGAACGAGCAGTACTTC. Translated, it gives CASSLVGGNEQYF.

The chain carries TRBV30 and TRBJ2-1; TRBD2 might be the D (5 bases). The V gene lost 5 bases and the J gene lost 3 bases, with 20 bases spanning the gap. This CDR3 comprises 16 residues. Germline V gene lookup returns CDR1 GTSNPN and CDR2 SVGIG (reference sequence). CDR3 sequence (DNA): TGTGCCTGGGGACTGGAATGGCGGTTGGGCTACAATGAGCAGTTCTTC. Its translation is CAWGLEWRLGYNEQFF.

The chain uses TRBV20-1 and TRBJ2-4; no definite D call. The germline gives CDR1 DFQATT, CDR2 SNEGSKA (reference sequence). V shed 5 bases and J shed 0 bases, with 8 bases lying between them. This CDR3 has 13 amino acids. The DNA of the CDR3 is TGCAGTGCTCTACACATAGCCAAAAACATTCAGTACTTC. Its protein product is CSALHIAKNIQYF.

This clonotype was recorded many times. The chain has TRBV28 and TRBJ2-5; D remains unclear. The CDR3 spans 13 residues. V was pared by 2 bases and J by 1 base, with 5 bases between. Germline loops: CDR1 MDHEN, CDR2 SYDVKM. The CDR3 DNA reads TGTGCCAGCAGTTTAATTGGCCAAGAGACCCAGTACTTC. Amino acids: CASSLIGQETQYF.

V usage is TRBV10-3 and J usage is TRBJ2-2; D is ambiguous. The CDR3 has 15 residues. Looked up from germline, CDR1 is ENHRY and CDR2 is SYGVKD. Trimming took 7 bases from V and 6 from J, leaving 18 bases between them. CDR3 amino acids: CAITDAVLEPGELFF. As DNA, the CDR3 is TGTGCCATCACGGATGCAGTGTTAGAACCCGGGGAGCTGTTTTTT.

This clonotype appeared many times. J is TRBJ1-2 and V is TRBV6-5; 7 bases are shared with TRBD1. With V trimmed by 2 bases and J by 3 bases, 0 bases remained unmatched. The CDR3 consists of 13 residues. Per germline, CDR1 MNHEY and CDR2 SVGAGI. This CDR3 reads CASSYTGDYGYTF. The CDR3 coding sequence is TGTGCCAGCAGTTACACAGGGGACTATGGCTACACCTTC.

This clonotype was seen a few times. The chain is built from TRBV5-1 and TRBJ2-1; TRBD1 matches at 11 bases. The CDR3 runs to 16 residues. Germline values: CDR1 SGHRS, CDR2 YFSETQ. The V segment lost 5 bases and the J segment 3 bases; nucleotides outside the gene matches: 7. The CDR3 DNA reads as TGCGCCAGCAGACCCTCCGGGACAGGGGGCTACAATGAGCAGTTCTTC. Its translation: CASRPSGTGGYNEQFF.

In this sample, this clonotype turned up many times. This chain joins TRBV28 and TRBJ1-6, with TRBD1 identical over 9 bases. Trimming at V came to 7 bases and at J to 11 bases, leaving 9 bases not matched to a gene. CDR1 MDHEN and CDR2 SYDVKM come from the germline V gene. The CDR3 consists of 14 residues. CDR3: CASTTGQGRAPLHF. DNA for the CDR3: TGTGCCAGCACCACGGGACAGGGTCGGGCACCCCTCCACTTT.

The chain recombines TRBV27 with TRBJ2-2, with a tentative D call TRBD2 (5 bases). The CDR3 has 16 amino acids. In germline, CDR1 is MNHEY, CDR2 SMNVEV (reference sequence). V lost 10 bases to trimming and J lost 0 bases, with 18 bases between them. The chain's CDR3 is CATGPLRATNTGELFF. The CDR3 coding sequence is TGTGCCACCGGGCCCCTGCGGGCTACGAACACCGGGGAGCTGTTTTTT.

The chain has TRBV29-1 and TRBJ2-6; D remains ambiguous. Trimming cost V 6 bases and J 4 bases, with 7 bases left between them. The CDR3 has 12 residues. Germline assignment: CDR1 SQVTM and CDR2 ANQGSEA. The CDR3 DNA sequence: TGCAGCGTGCTGGGGGGGGCCAACGTCCTGACTTTC. This sequence encodes CSVLGGANVLTF. The whole variable domain, remainder taken from reference TRBV29-1 and TRBJ2-6, is SAVISQKPSRDICQRGTSLTIQCQVDSQVTMMFWYRQQPGQSLTLIATANQGSEATYESGFVIDKFPISRPNLTFSTLTVSNMSPEDSSIYLCSVLGGANVLTFGAGSRLTVL.

This clonotype was found many times. This sequence joins TRBV10-3 and TRBJ2-3, with TRBD2 identical over 10 bases. Germline CDR1 reads ENHRY; CDR2 reads SYGVKD. This CDR3 has 14 residues. Losses at the gene ends were 8 bases for V and 4 bases for J; bases not matched to a gene: 6. In DNA form, the CDR3 reads TGTGCCATCGGTGGTAGCGGGAGGCCAGATACGCAGTATTTT. Amino acids: CAIGGSGRPDTQYF.

The rearrangement uses TRBV12-3 or TRBV12-4 and TRBJ1-1; D is possibly TRBD1 (6 bases). CDR3 length equals 14 residues. V lost 6 bases to trimming and J lost 3 bases, with 14 bases between them. CDR3 residues: CASRPQQGYTEAFF. The CDR3 coding sequence is TGTGCCAGCAGGCCGCAACAGGGCTACACTGAAGCTTTCTTT.

This clonotype showed up just a few times. The chain uses TRBV6-6 and TRBJ1-1; D is uncertain. The CDR3 totals 13 residues. Trimming removed 9 bases at V and 4 bases at J, with 15 bases between. The germline gives CDR1 MNHNY, CDR2 SVGAGI (reference sequence). CDR3 region: CASEGDSGTEAFF. The CDR3 nucleotides read TGTGCCAGTGAGGGAGATTCGGGCACTGAAGCTTTCTTT.

This rearrangement joins TRBV11-1 to TRBJ2-1; 7 bases line up with TRBD1. The CDR3 is made up of 15 amino acids. Germline V CDR1 and CDR2: SGHAT, FQDESV (reference sequence). V gave up 5 bases and J gave up 4 bases; unmatched junction bases: 8. The CDR3 protein is CASSLDRVGYNEQFF. The CDR3 region has the DNA TGTGCCAGCAGCCTCGACAGGGTTGGGTACAATGAGCAGTTCTTC.

This sequence joins TRBV12-3 or TRBV12-4 and TRBJ2-7; no clear D gene. V dropped 5 bases and J dropped 2 bases, with 19 bases sitting between them. The CDR3 has 16 residues. CDR3 sequence reads: CASSLGPVGSTYEQYF. The DNA for the CDR3 is TGTGCCAGCAGTCTAGGACCCGTCGGCTCTACCTACGAGCAGTACTTC.